The rows below give T cell receptor beta chains drawn from one sample of a study of cytomegalovirus exposure and HLA in healthy donors. The table came from immunoSEQ multiplex PCR; TCRdb's copy has only in-frame clones and leaves some out. The profile shows about 190,000 clones, 85% to 90% of them singletons. The sequenced sample consisted of PBMCs. The receptors come from a man aged 30 to 45 in good health and CMV-seronegative. Both conserved end residues are part of each CDR3. Each record gives: clone size, J gene, V gene, D gene, CDR3 protein, CDR3 DNA. The D gene is left open where the match is weak. Expanded clones are given a class, and other clones once, few, many or no size at all.

abundance: .; j_gene: TRBJ1-1; v_gene: TRBV7-8; d_gene: .; CDR3aa: CASSLRGAPEAFF; CDR3nt: TGTGCCAGCAGCTTACGGGGGGCCCCTGAAGCTTTCTTT
abundance: once; j_gene: TRBJ1-4; v_gene: TRBV28; d_gene: .; CDR3aa: CASSLQGPINEKLFF; CDR3nt: TGTGCCAGCAGTTTACAGGGTCCCATTAATGAAAAACTGTTTTTT
abundance: .; j_gene: TRBJ1-1; v_gene: TRBV2; d_gene: .; CDR3aa: CASSGGGENTEAFF; CDR3nt: TGTGCCAGCAGTGGGGGGGGTGAGAACACTGAAGCTTTCTTT
abundance: .; j_gene: TRBJ1-4; v_gene: TRBV28; d_gene: .; CDR3aa: CASSTRRGLNEKLFF; CDR3nt: TGTGCCAGCAGTACGAGGCGGGGCCTAAATGAAAAACTGTTTTTT
abundance: .; j_gene: TRBJ2-3; v_gene: TRBV19; d_gene: .; CDR3aa: CASSGRDTSTDTQYF; CDR3nt: TGTGCCAGTAGTGGACGGGACACATCGACAGATACGCAGTATTTT
abundance: .; j_gene: TRBJ2-7; v_gene: TRBV7-6; d_gene: .; CDR3aa: CASSLGGLASDEQYF; CDR3nt: TGTGCCAGCAGCTTAGGGGGTCTAGCGAGTGACGAGCAGTACTTC
abundance: .; j_gene: TRBJ2-7; v_gene: TRBV19; d_gene: .; CDR3aa: CASSIGGPSEQYF; CDR3nt: TGTGCCAGTAGTATAGGGGGCCCTTCAGAGCAGTACTTC
abundance: once; j_gene: TRBJ2-7; v_gene: TRBV5-4; d_gene: TRBD1; CDR3aa: CASSLDSLGQYSYEQYF; CDR3nt: TGTGCCAGCAGCTTGGATTCTCTGGGACAGTACTCCTACGAGCAGTACTTC
abundance: .; j_gene: TRBJ2-3; v_gene: TRBV5-1; d_gene: TRBD1; CDR3aa: CATQSGQGTDTQYF; CDR3nt: TGCGCCACCCAGTCGGGACAGGGGACAGATACGCAGTATTTT
abundance: .; j_gene: TRBJ1-1; v_gene: TRBV19; d_gene: .; CDR3aa: CASSQPGHETEAFF; CDR3nt: TGTGCCAGTAGCCAACCGGGACACGAGACTGAAGCTTTCTTT
abundance: .; j_gene: TRBJ1-4; v_gene: TRBV7-9; d_gene: .; CDR3aa: CASSLGGRGNEKLFF; CDR3nt: TGTGCCAGCAGCTTAGGGGGGCGAGGTAATGAAAAACTGTTTTTT
abundance: .; j_gene: TRBJ1-1; v_gene: TRBV27; d_gene: .; CDR3aa: CASSFSGKRGNTEAFF; CDR3nt: TGTGCCAGCAGTTTTTCGGGCAAACGGGGGAACACTGAAGCTTTCTTT
abundance: .; j_gene: TRBJ1-4; v_gene: TRBV4-2; d_gene: TRBD1; CDR3aa: CASSQGRDRAEKLFF; CDR3nt: TGTGCCAGCAGCCAAGGCCGGGACAGGGCGGAAAAACTGTTTTTT
abundance: .; j_gene: TRBJ2-5; v_gene: TRBV6-5; d_gene: .; CDR3aa: CASTVGGQETQYF; CDR3nt: TGTGCCAGCACCGTCGGGGGCCAAGAGACCCAGTACTTC
abundance: .; j_gene: TRBJ2-7; v_gene: TRBV15; d_gene: .; CDR3aa: CATSRAAGAYEQYF; CDR3nt: TGTGCCACCAGCAGGGCCGCCGGGGCCTACGAGCAGTACTTC
abundance: .; j_gene: TRBJ1-3; v_gene: TRBV5-8; d_gene: .; CDR3aa: CASSLAGGSGNTIYF; CDR3nt: TGTGCCAGCAGCCTCGCGGGGGGAAGTGGAAACACCATATATTTT
abundance: .; j_gene: TRBJ2-1; v_gene: TRBV7-2; d_gene: .; CDR3aa: CASSLAPGNEQFF; CDR3nt: TGTGCCAGCAGCTTAGCACCCGGCAATGAGCAGTTCTTC
abundance: few; j_gene: TRBJ2-5; v_gene: TRBV5-1; d_gene: TRBD2; CDR3aa: CASSLTSGGETQYF; CDR3nt: TGCGCCAGCAGCCTTACTAGCGGGGGAGAGACCCAGTACTTC
abundance: few; j_gene: TRBJ2-1; v_gene: TRBV7-6; d_gene: TRBD2; CDR3aa: CASSLGGTTYNEQFF; CDR3nt: TGTGCCAGCAGCTTGGGCGGGACTACCTACAATGAGCAGTTCTTC
abundance: .; j_gene: TRBJ2-7; v_gene: TRBV9; d_gene: .; CDR3aa: CASSVGGGPYEQYF; CDR3nt: TGTGCCAGCAGCGTAGGGGGCGGACCCTACGAGCAGTACTTC
abundance: few; j_gene: TRBJ1-1; v_gene: TRBV5-5; d_gene: .; CDR3aa: CASSLAIGRNTEAFF; CDR3nt: TGTGCCAGCAGCTTGGCTATTGGGCGAAACACTGAAGCTTTCTTT
abundance: .; j_gene: TRBJ1-1; v_gene: TRBV4-2; d_gene: TRBD1; CDR3aa: CASSQLGQGAGEAFF; CDR3nt: TGTGCCAGCAGCCAATTGGGACAGGGGGCAGGTGAAGCTTTCTTT
abundance: .; j_gene: TRBJ1-2; v_gene: TRBV7-9; d_gene: .; CDR3aa: CASSFSRSYGYTF; CDR3nt: TGTGCCAGCAGCTTCTCGAGGTCCTATGGCTACACCTTC
abundance: .; j_gene: TRBJ2-1; v_gene: TRBV9; d_gene: TRBD2; CDR3aa: CASSGSGGAANEQFF; CDR3nt: TGTGCCAGCAGCGGTAGCGGGGGGGCGGCCAATGAGCAGTTCTTC
abundance: .; j_gene: TRBJ1-5; v_gene: TRBV7-2; d_gene: TRBD1; CDR3aa: CASSRDRSAQPQHF; CDR3nt: TGTGCCAGCAGCCGGGACAGGTCGGCGCAGCCCCAGCATTTT
abundance: .; j_gene: TRBJ2-7; v_gene: TRBV19; d_gene: .; CDR3aa: CASTTRQAGSYEQYF; CDR3nt: TGTGCCAGTACCACGAGACAGGCCGGCTCCTACGAGCAGTACTTC
abundance: few; j_gene: TRBJ2-7; v_gene: TRBV5-1; d_gene: TRBD1; CDR3aa: CASSLQGAGVDEQYF; CDR3nt: TGCGCCAGCAGCTTACAGGGGGCAGGGGTAGACGAGCAGTACTTC
abundance: .; j_gene: TRBJ1-2; v_gene: TRBV7-9; d_gene: TRBD1; CDR3aa: CASSSRGLDGYTF; CDR3nt: TGTGCCAGCAGCAGCAGGGGGCTGGATGGCTACACCTTC
abundance: .; j_gene: TRBJ1-5; v_gene: TRBV4-1; d_gene: TRBD1; CDR3aa: CASSPTRQGAKRSNQPQHF; CDR3nt: TGCGCCAGCAGTCCAACCCGACAGGGGGCTAAGAGGAGCAATCAGCCCCAGCATTTT
abundance: .; j_gene: TRBJ1-1; v_gene: TRBV11-2; d_gene: .; CDR3aa: CASSLEYRGDTEAFF; CDR3nt: TGTGCCAGCAGCTTAGAGTATCGGGGGGACACTGAAGCTTTCTTT
abundance: .; j_gene: TRBJ2-7; v_gene: TRBV7-2; d_gene: .; CDR3aa: CASSRPGTQYEQYF; CDR3nt: TGTGCCAGCAGCAGACCCGGGACACAGTACGAGCAGTACTTC
abundance: once; j_gene: TRBJ2-3; v_gene: TRBV29-1; d_gene: TRBD2; CDR3aa: CSVRAGGTTDTQYF; CDR3nt: TGCAGCGTTCGGGCGGGAGGAACCACAGATACGCAGTATTTT
abundance: .; j_gene: TRBJ1-4; v_gene: TRBV28; d_gene: .; CDR3aa: CASTTHVTNEKLFF; CDR3nt: TGTGCCAGCACAACACACGTAACTAATGAAAAACTGTTTTTT
abundance: .; j_gene: TRBJ2-7; v_gene: TRBV6-5; d_gene: .; CDR3aa: CASSYSAGSYEQYF; CDR3nt: TGTGCCAGCAGTTACTCAGCGGGCTCCTACGAGCAGTACTTC
abundance: .; j_gene: TRBJ2-7; v_gene: TRBV19; d_gene: TRBD2; CDR3aa: CASGLAGTTYEQYF; CDR3nt: TGTGCCAGCGGACTAGCGGGGACTACCTACGAGCAGTACTTC
abundance: .; j_gene: TRBJ1-3; v_gene: TRBV11-3; d_gene: TRBD1; CDR3aa: CASSLGGQPGNTIYF; CDR3nt: TGTGCCAGCAGCTTAGGGGGACAGCCGGGAAACACCATATATTTT
abundance: few; j_gene: TRBJ1-1; v_gene: TRBV29-1; d_gene: .; CDR3aa: CSVQGLYTEAFF; CDR3nt: TGCAGCGTCCAAGGACTGTACACTGAAGCTTTCTTT
abundance: .; j_gene: TRBJ1-5; v_gene: TRBV7-8; d_gene: .; CDR3aa: CASSLSQAGSNQPQHF; CDR3nt: TGTGCCAGCAGCCTAAGCCAGGCTGGTAGCAATCAGCCCCAGCATTTT
abundance: .; j_gene: TRBJ2-5; v_gene: TRBV28; d_gene: .; CDR3aa: CASSLLVPQGTQYF; CDR3nt: TGTGCCAGCAGTTTATTGGTACCCCAGGGGACCCAGTACTTC
abundance: once; j_gene: TRBJ2-1; v_gene: TRBV11-2; d_gene: .; CDR3aa: CASSVLSSYNEQFF; CDR3nt: TGTGCCAGCAGCGTCCTGAGCTCCTACAATGAGCAGTTCTTC
abundance: .; j_gene: TRBJ2-5; v_gene: TRBV7-9; d_gene: TRBD1; CDR3aa: CASSPGTAIQETQYF; CDR3nt: TGTGCCAGCAGCCCTGGGACAGCTATCCAAGAGACCCAGTACTTC
abundance: .; j_gene: TRBJ2-7; v_gene: TRBV5-4; d_gene: .; CDR3aa: CASSATLQGGSREQYF; CDR3nt: TGTGCCAGCAGCGCAACACTACAGGGGGGGTCTCGCGAGCAGTACTTC
abundance: .; j_gene: TRBJ1-1; v_gene: TRBV28; d_gene: TRBD1; CDR3aa: CASSSTGGASNTEAFF; CDR3nt: TGTGCCAGCAGTTCTACAGGGGGAGCTTCGAACACTGAAGCTTTCTTT
abundance: .; j_gene: TRBJ1-6; v_gene: TRBV15; d_gene: .; CDR3aa: CATSRDSRSYNSPLHF; CDR3nt: TGTGCCACCAGCAGAGACTCGCGCTCCTATAATTCACCCCTCCACTTT
abundance: few; j_gene: TRBJ1-1; v_gene: TRBV6-5; d_gene: TRBD1; CDR3aa: CASSTSGGTEAFF; CDR3nt: TGTGCCAGCAGTACCTCAGGGGGCACTGAAGCTTTCTTT
abundance: .; j_gene: TRBJ1-2; v_gene: TRBV7-9; d_gene: .; CDR3aa: CASSLEGNREPDGYTF; CDR3nt: TGTGCCAGCAGCTTAGAGGGGAACAGGGAACCCGATGGCTACACCTTC
abundance: few; j_gene: TRBJ2-7; v_gene: TRBV7-8; d_gene: .; CDR3aa: CASSLSLANEGQYF; CDR3nt: TGTGCCAGCAGCTTATCCCTAGCAAACGAGGGGCAGTACTTC
abundance: .; j_gene: TRBJ2-1; v_gene: TRBV7-9; d_gene: .; CDR3aa: CASSSDRDYNEQFF; CDR3nt: TGTGCCAGCAGCAGTGACAGAGACTACAATGAGCAGTTCTTC
abundance: .; j_gene: TRBJ2-7; v_gene: TRBV7-9; d_gene: TRBD1; CDR3aa: CASSLGGTGSEQYF; CDR3nt: TGTGCCAGCAGCTTAGGGGGGACAGGGAGCGAGCAGTACTTC
abundance: .; j_gene: TRBJ1-2; v_gene: TRBV28; d_gene: TRBD1; CDR3aa: CASQPDRGYYGYTF; CDR3nt: TGTGCCAGCCAACCGGACAGGGGGTACTATGGCTACACCTTC
abundance: .; j_gene: TRBJ2-7; v_gene: TRBV2; d_gene: .; CDR3aa: CASSEGHSAYEQYF; CDR3nt: TGTGCCAGCAGTGAGGGGCACTCCGCCTACGAGCAGTACTTC
abundance: .; j_gene: TRBJ2-1; v_gene: TRBV30; d_gene: .; CDR3aa: CAWPGGLGQGVVDEQFF; CDR3nt: TGTGCCTGGCCCGGGGGTTTAGGGCAGGGCGTAGTTGATGAGCAGTTCTTC
abundance: .; j_gene: TRBJ1-2; v_gene: TRBV28; d_gene: .; CDR3aa: CASREGRHYGYTF; CDR3nt: TGTGCCAGCAGGGAGGGACGCCACTATGGCTACACCTTC
abundance: .; j_gene: TRBJ2-7; v_gene: TRBV10-2; d_gene: .; CDR3aa: CASSEGGTGYEQYF; CDR3nt: TGCGCCAGCAGTGAGGGAGGGACCGGTTACGAGCAGTACTTC
abundance: once; j_gene: TRBJ2-1; v_gene: TRBV6-5; d_gene: .; CDR3aa: CASSYSRDNEQFF; CDR3nt: TGTGCCAGCAGTTACTCCAGGGACAATGAGCAGTTCTTC
abundance: .; j_gene: TRBJ2-1; v_gene: TRBV7-9; d_gene: TRBD2; CDR3aa: CSSSRLAARSSYNEQFF; CDR3nt: TGTTCCAGCAGTCGTCTAGCGGCTCGTAGCTCCTACAATGAGCAGTTCTTC
abundance: .; j_gene: TRBJ2-2; v_gene: TRBV7-9; d_gene: TRBD2; CDR3aa: CASSPGRGENSGELFF; CDR3nt: TGTGCCAGCAGCCCGGGCCGGGGGGAGAATTCCGGGGAGCTGTTTTTT
abundance: .; j_gene: TRBJ2-1; v_gene: TRBV28; d_gene: .; CDR3aa: CASSSSAALGQPNYNEQFF; CDR3nt: TGTGCCAGCAGTTCCTCGGCCGCCCTTGGACAGCCGAACTACAATGAGCAGTTCTTC